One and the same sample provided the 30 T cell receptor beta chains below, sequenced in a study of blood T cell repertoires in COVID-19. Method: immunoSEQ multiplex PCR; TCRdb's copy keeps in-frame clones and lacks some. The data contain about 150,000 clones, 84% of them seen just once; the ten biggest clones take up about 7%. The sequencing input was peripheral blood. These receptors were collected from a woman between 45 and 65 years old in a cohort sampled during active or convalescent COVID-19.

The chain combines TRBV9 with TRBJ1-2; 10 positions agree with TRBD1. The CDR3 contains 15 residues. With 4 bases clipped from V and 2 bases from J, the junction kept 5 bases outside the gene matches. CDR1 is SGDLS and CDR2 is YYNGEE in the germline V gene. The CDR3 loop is CASSLQDRGNYGYTF. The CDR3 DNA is TGTGCCAGCAGCCTCCAGGACAGGGGGAACTATGGCTACACCTTC.

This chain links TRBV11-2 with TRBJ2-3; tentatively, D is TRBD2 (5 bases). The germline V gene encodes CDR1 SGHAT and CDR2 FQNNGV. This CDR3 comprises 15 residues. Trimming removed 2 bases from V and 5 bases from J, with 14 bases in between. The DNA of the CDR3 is TGTGCCAGCAGCTTAAGGGCCCGGGGAATAGATACGCAGTATTTT. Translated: CASSLRARGIDTQYF.

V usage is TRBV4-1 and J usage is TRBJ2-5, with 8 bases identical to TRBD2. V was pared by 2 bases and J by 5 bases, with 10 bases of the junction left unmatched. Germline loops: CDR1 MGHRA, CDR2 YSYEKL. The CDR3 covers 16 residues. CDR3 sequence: CASSQRNAGGLETQYF. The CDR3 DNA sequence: TGCGCCAGCAGCCAAAGGAACGCGGGGGGATTGGAGACCCAGTACTTC.

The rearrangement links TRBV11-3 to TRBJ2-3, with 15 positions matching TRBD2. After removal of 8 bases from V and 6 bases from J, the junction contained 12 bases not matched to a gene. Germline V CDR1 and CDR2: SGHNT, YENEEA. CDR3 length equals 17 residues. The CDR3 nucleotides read TGTGCCAGCTCCGCCAGGACTAGCGGGGGGGCCGAGGATACGCAGTATTTT. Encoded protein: CASSARTSGGAEDTQYF.

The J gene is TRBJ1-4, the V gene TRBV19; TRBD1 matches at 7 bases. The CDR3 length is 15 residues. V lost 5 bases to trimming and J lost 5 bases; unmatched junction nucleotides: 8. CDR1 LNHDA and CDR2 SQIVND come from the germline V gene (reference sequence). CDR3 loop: CASSETGQRNEKLFF. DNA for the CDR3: TGTGCCAGTAGTGAAACGGGACAGAGGAATGAAAAACTGTTTTTT.

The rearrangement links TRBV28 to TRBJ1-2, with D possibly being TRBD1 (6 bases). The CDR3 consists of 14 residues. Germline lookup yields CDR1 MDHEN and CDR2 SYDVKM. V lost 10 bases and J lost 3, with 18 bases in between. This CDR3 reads CATGVFSGDYGYTF. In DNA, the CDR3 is TGTGCCACCGGGGTTTTTTCAGGGGACTATGGCTACACCTTC.

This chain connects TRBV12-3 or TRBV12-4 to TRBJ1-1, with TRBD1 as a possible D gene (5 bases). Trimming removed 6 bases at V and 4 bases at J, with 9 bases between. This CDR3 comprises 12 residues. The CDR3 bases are TGTGCCAGCAGGCAGGGTTTCACTGAAGCTTTCTTT. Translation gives CASRQGFTEAFF.

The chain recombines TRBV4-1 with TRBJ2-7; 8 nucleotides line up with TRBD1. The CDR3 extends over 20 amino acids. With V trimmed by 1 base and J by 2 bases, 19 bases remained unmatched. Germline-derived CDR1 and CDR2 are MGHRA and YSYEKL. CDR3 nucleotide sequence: TGCGCCAGCAGCCAAGGGATGATAGGACAGGGTAGGGATCGCGCCTACGAGCAGTACTTC. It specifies CASSQGMIGQGRDRAYEQYF.

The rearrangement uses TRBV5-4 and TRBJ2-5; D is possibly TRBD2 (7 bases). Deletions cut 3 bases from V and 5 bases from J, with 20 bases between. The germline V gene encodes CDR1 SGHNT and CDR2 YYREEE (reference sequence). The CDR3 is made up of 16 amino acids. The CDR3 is CASSSSLRGGGETQYF. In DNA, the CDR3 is TGTGCCAGCAGCTCCTCTCTTCGCGGGGGCGGCGAGACCCAGTACTTC.

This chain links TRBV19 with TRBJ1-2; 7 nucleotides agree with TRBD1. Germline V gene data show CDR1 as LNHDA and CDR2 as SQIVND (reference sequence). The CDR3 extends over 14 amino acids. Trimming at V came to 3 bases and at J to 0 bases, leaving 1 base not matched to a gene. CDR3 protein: CASSMDRTNYGYTF. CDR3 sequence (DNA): TGTGCCAGTAGTATGGACAGGACTAACTATGGCTACACCTTC. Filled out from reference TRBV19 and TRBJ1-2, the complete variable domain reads DGGITQSPKYLFRKEGQNVTLSCEQNLNHDAMYWYRQDPGQGLRLIYYSQIVNDFQKGDIAEGYSVSREKKESFPLTVTSAQKNPTAFYLCASSMDRTNYGYTFGSGTRLTVV.

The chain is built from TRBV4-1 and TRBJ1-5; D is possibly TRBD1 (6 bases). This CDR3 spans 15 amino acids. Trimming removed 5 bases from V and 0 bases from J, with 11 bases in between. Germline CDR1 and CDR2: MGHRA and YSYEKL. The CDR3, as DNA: TGCGCCAGCAGCGTGGACAGTTATAGCAATCAGCCCCAGCATTTT. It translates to CASSVDSYSNQPQHF.

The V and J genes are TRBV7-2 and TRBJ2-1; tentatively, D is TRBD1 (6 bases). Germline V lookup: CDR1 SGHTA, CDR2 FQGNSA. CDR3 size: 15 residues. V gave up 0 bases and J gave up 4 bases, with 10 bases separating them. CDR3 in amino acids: CASSLAEGVYNEQFF. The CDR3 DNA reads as TGTGCCAGCAGCTTAGCCGAGGGGGTTTACAATGAGCAGTTCTTC. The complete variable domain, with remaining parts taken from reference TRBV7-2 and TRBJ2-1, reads GAGVSQSPSNKVTEKGKDVELRCDPISGHTALYWYRQSLGQGLEFLIYFQGNSAPDKSGLPSDRFSAERTGGSVSTLTIQRTQQEDSAVYLCASSLAEGVYNEQFFGPGTRLTVL.

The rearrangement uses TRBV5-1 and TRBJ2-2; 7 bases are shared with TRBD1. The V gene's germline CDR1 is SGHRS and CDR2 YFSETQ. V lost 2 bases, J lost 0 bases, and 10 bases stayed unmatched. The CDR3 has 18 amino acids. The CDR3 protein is CASSFRTGTYANTGELFF. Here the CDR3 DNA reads TGCGCCAGCAGCTTCAGGACAGGAACCTATGCGAACACCGGGGAGCTGTTTTTT.

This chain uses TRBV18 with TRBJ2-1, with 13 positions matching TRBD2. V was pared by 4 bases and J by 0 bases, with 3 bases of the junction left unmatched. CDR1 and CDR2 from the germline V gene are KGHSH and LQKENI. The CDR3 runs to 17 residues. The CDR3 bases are TGTGCCAGCTCACAGGGACTAGCGGGGAGCTCCTACAATGAGCAGTTCTTC. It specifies CASSQGLAGSSYNEQFF.

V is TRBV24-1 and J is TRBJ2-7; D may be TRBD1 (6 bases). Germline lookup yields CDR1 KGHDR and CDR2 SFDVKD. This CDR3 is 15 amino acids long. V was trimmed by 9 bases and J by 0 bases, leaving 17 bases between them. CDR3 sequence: CATAKTGPNSYEQYF. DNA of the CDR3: TGTGCCACCGCTAAAACAGGGCCTAACTCCTACGAGCAGTACTTC.

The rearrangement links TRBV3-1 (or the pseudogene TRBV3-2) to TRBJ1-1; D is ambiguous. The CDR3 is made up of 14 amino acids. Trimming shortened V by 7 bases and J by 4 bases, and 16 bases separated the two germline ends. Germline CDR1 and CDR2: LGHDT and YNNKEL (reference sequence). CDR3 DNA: TGTGCCAGCAATCGTGAGGGTGTGAGCACTGAAGCTTTCTTT. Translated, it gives CASNREGVSTEAFF.

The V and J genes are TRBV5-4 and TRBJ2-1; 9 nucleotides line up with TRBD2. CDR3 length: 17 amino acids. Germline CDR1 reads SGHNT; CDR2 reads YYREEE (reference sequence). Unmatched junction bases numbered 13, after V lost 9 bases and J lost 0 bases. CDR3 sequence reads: CATMAAGGLSSYNEQFF. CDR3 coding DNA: TGTGCCACCATGGCAGCGGGGGGCTTGAGCTCCTACAATGAGCAGTTCTTC. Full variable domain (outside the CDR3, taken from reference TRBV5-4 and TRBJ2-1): ETGVTQSPTHLIKTRGQQVTLRCSSQSGHNTVSWYQQALGQGPQFIFQYYREEENGRGNFPPRFSGLQFPNYSSELNVNALELDDSALYLCATMAAGGLSSYNEQFFGPGTRLTVL.

CDR3 bases: TGTGCCAGTAGTGGGATCGGGACAGGGATCGGGGAGCTGTTTTTT. It encodes CASSGIGTGIGELFF. The chain employs TRBV19 and TRBJ2-2, with 9 bases lining up with TRBD1. The V and J ends lost 5 bases and 7 bases, in that order; junction bases with no gene match: 8. Germline V gives CDR1 LNHDA, CDR2 SQIVND (reference sequence). This CDR3 has 15 residues.

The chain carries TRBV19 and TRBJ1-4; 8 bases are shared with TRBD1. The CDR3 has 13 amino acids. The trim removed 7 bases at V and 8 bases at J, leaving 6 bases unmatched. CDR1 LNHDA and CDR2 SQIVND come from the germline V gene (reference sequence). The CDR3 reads CASNGQGGEKLFF. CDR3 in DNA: TGTGCCAGTAATGGACAGGGAGGGGAAAAACTGTTTTTT.

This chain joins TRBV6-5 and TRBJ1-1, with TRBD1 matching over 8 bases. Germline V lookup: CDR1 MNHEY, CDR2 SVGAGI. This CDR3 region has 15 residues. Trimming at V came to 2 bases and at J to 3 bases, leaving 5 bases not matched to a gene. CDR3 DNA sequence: TGTGCCAGCAGTTACACGACAGGGGCAGACACTGAAGCTTTCTTT. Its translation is CASSYTTGADTEAFF.

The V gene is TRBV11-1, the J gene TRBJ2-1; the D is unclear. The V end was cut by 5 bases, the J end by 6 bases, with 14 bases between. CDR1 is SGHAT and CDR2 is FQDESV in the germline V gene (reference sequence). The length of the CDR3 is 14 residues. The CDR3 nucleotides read TGTGCCAGCAGCCCACACATGGCCCGCAATGAGCAGTTCTTC. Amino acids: CASSPHMARNEQFF. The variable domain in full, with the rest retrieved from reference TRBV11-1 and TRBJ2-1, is EAEVAQSPRYKITEKSQAVAFWCDPISGHATLYWYRQILGQGPELLVQFQDESVVDDSQLPKDRFSAERLKGVDSTLKIQPAELGDSAMYLCASSPHMARNEQFFGPGTRLTVL.

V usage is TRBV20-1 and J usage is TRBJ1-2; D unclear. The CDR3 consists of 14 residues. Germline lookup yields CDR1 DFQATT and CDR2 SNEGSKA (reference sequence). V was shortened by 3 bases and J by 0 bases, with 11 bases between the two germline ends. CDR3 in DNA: TGCAGTGCTAGTGCGGGTTCTACTAACTATGGCTACACCTTC. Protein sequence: CSASAGSTNYGYTF.

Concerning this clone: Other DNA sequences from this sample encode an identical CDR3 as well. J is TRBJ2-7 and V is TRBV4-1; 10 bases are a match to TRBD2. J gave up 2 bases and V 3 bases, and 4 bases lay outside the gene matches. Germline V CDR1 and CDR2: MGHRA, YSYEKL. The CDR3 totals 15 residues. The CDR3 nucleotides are TGCGCCAGCAGCCAGGGAAGCGGGGGGGCCTACGAGCAGTACTTC. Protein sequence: CASSQGSGGAYEQYF.

CDR3 protein: CASSVQGRQPQHF. The DNA for the CDR3 is TGTGCCAGCAGTGTACAGGGGCGACAGCCCCAGCATTTT. V is TRBV27 and J is TRBJ1-5; 7 positions agree with TRBD1. The ends lost 5 bases at V and 7 bases at J; junction bases unmatched: 5. CDR1 MNHEY and CDR2 SMNVEV come from the germline V gene (reference sequence). This CDR3 has 13 amino acids.

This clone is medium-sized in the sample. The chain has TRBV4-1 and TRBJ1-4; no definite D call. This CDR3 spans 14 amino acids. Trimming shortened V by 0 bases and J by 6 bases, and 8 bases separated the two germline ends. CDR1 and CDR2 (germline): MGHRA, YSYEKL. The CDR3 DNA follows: TGCGCCAGCAGCCAAGATTGGCGGGATGAAAAACTGTTTTTT. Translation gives CASSQDWRDEKLFF.

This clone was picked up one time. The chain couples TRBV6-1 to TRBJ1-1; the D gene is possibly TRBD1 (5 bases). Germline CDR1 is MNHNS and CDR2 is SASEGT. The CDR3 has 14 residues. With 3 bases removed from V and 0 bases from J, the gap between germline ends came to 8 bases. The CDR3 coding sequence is TGTGCCAGCAGTGAGGCAGGGATGAACACTGAAGCTTTCTTT. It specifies CASSEAGMNTEAFF.

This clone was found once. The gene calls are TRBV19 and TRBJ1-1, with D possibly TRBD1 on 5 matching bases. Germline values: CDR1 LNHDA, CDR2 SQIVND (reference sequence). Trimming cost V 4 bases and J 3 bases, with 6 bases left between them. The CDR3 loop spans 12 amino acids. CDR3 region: CASSTGDTEAFF. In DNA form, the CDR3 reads TGTGCCAGTAGTACGGGGGACACTGAAGCTTTCTTT. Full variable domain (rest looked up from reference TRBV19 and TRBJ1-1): DGGITQSPKYLFRKEGQNVTLSCEQNLNHDAMYWYRQDPGQGLRLIYYSQIVNDFQKGDIAEGYSVSREKKESFPLTVTSAQKNPTAFYLCASSTGDTEAFFGQGTRLTVV.

The CDR3 spells CASSQATHNSPLHF. As DNA, the CDR3 is TGTGCCAGCAGCCAAGCGACTCATAATTCACCCCTCCACTTT. This sequence joins TRBV3-1 (or the pseudogene TRBV3-2) and TRBJ1-6, with no clear D. Trimming left V 1 base short and J 5 bases short, with 6 bases between. The CDR3 runs 14 residues. Germline CDR1 and CDR2: LGHDT and YNNKEL (reference sequence).

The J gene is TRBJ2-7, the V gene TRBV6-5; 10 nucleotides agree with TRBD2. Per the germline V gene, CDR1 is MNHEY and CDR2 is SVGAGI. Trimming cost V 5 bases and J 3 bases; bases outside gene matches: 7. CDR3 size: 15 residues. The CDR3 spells CASSRAGGPLYEQYF. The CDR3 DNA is TGTGCCAGCAGTCGAGCGGGGGGGCCTCTCTACGAGCAGTACTTC.

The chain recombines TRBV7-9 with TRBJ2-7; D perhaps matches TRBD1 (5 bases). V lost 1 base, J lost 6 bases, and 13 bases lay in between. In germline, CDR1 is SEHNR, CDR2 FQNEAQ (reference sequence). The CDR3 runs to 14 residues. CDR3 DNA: TGTGCCAGCAGCTTAGATGGGGCGCTTGGCGAGCAGTACTTC. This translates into CASSLDGALGEQYF.